Sequencing of this TCR beta chain was carried out in a study of blood T cell repertoires in COVID-19 (TCRdb year 2020). At the level of the whole study: The collaborator samples originated in the United States, Italy and Spain and spanned the acute and convalescent phases of COVID-19. The prospective study material was composed of cDNA or gDNA derived from T cells, B-cell-depleted T cells, or PBMCs. The dataset comprised deeply sampled blood TCRbeta repertoires from subjects exposed to, actively infected with, or recovered from COVID-19. The repertoires were made available in a free public database intended to serve as a resource for research on the immune response to SARS-CoV-2. Samples were obtained from the ongoing ImmuneRACE study (first 160 participants) and from approximately 1,200 subjects provided by 6 global collaborators. A de-identified subject ID, COVID-19 status, age in years and sex were almost always included in the sample metadata. Where available, HLA class I and class II types were obtained from metadata supplied by the sample provider rather than from assay-based typing.

Germline trimming: 2 bases from V, 9 bases from J; junction bases outside gene matches: 10. The CDR3 spans 14 residues, from the cysteine through the phenylalanine. CDR3 DNA only is kept here, 42 bases in frame from base 1. From a lookup of the germline V gene (reference sequence), CDR1 and CDR2 are MNHNY and SVGAGI. TCRbeta CDR3 regions were amplified from genomic DNA using the immunoSEQ Assay, a bias-controlled multiplex PCR. Per the source publication's procedure: Nucleated cell counts per sample were estimated from amplification of reference gene primers within the assay. To quantify the absolute abundance of each unique TCRbeta CDR3 rearrangement, sequence reads were collapsed and filtered. For each sample, productive Simpson clonality was calculated by taking the square root of Simpson's diversity index across productive rearrangements. In its TCRdb copy, this immuneACCESS table keeps in-frame sequences only and misses some clones. Where compared with another copy, unresolved V genes explain less than half of these, and the others have no known cause. V, J and clone size were drawn from that table, and D and trimming were deduced from the DNA. For this sample there are 250,000 to 350,000 clones; under 90% appear just once. 0.94% of the sample is taken by the ten largest.

The research as a whole found: Clinical and demographic metadata were provided uncurated, with the amount varying by source and participant.

A second Seattle source provided samples from volunteer blood donors who had recovered from COVID-19. Collaborating institutions collected whole blood in K2EDTA tubes following their own protocols. Collaborator samples were shipped for TCRbeta analysis as frozen whole blood, isolated PBMCs, or DNA extracted from either sample type. This clone was seen just once. The antigen it recognizes is unknown. No base quality information exists; no much larger clone differs at one position. The receptor comes from a woman aged 40 to 50 who had recovered from COVID-19. The material sequenced was peripheral blood. Recombination linked TRBV6-6 to TRBJ2-7; the junction holds 7 bases that match TRBD1. The CDR3 amino acid sequence is: CASSYEEQGLGQYF. At the DNA level, the sequence is TGTGCCAGCAGTTACGAGGAACAGGGGTTGGGGCAGTACTTC.